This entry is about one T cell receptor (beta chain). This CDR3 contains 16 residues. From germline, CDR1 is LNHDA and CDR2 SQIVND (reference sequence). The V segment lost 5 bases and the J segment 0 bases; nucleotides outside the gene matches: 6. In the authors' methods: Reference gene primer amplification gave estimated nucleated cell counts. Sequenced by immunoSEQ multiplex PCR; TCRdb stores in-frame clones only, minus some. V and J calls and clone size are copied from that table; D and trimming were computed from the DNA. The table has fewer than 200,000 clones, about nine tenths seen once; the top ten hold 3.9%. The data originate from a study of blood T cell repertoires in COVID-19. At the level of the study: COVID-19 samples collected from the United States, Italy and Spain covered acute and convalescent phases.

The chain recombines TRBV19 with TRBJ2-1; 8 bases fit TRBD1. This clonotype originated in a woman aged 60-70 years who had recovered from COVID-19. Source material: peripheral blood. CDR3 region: CASSAQGQGSYNEQFF. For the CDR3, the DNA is TGTGCCAGTAGTGCACAAGGACAGGGCTCCTACAATGAGCAGTTCTTC. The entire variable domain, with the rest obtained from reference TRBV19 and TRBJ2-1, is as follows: DGGITQSPKYLFRKEGQNVTLSCEQNLNHDAMYWYRQDPGQGLRLIYYSQIVNDFQKGDIAEGYSVSREKKESFPLTVTSAQKNPTAFYLCASSAQGQGSYNEQFFGPGTRLTVL.